The T cell receptor beta chain described here comes from a study of blood T cell repertoires in COVID-19. Across the whole study: Sites across the United States, Italy and Spain contributed samples from acute and convalescent COVID-19.

Sequencing was performed with immunoSEQ multiplex PCR; in TCRdb, only in-frame clones are kept and a portion is missing. The repertoire holds 200,000 to 250,000 clones, roughly 88% seen once, with roughly 1.5% in the top ten. The V and J ends lost 6 bases and 0 bases respectively, with 9 bases between them. Germline lookup yields CDR1 MNHEY and CDR2 SMNVEV (reference sequence). The CDR3 has 13 amino acids. This receptor was identified in a man aged 18 to 29 with active or convalescent COVID-19. The V gene is TRBV27, the J gene TRBJ2-7; no firm D call. Sequencing was carried out using peripheral blood. CDR3 DNA: TGTGCCAGCAGCCGCGGCAACTCCTACGAGCAGTACTTC. Protein: CASSRGNSYEQYF.